The 10 T cell receptor beta chains reported below all come from one sample, sequenced in a study of metastatic and nonmetastatic thyroid tumors. MiXCR reprocessed the PCR reads for TCRdb. The sample contains approximately 38,000 clones, approximately 16% of which appear only once. No patient received treatment before thyroid surgery. The sequencing input was blood. These receptors were obtained from a female donor with papillary thyroid cancer or a benign thyroid nodule (not recorded which). Some clones in this sample may be carry-over from other donors' samples.

This clone has at least ten counts. The chain carries TRBV28 and TRBJ2-7, with 11 bases aligning to TRBD1. CDR1 is MDHEN and CDR2 is SYDVKM in the germline V gene. The CDR3 totals 18 residues. Trimming cost V 4 bases and J 0 bases; bases outside gene matches: 11. In nucleotides, the CDR3 is TGTGCCAGCAGTTCTAGCCGGACAGGGGGCCTCAGCTCCTACGAGCAGTACTTC. This codes for CASSSSRTGGLSSYEQYF.

Comments on this clone: Mismatch with germline at one junction end may stem from a read error. V gene TRBV5-1 combines with J gene TRBJ2-7, with D possibly called TRBD1 or TRBD2 (8 bases each). This CDR3 is built from 15 residues. The germline CDR1 and CDR2 sequences are SGHRS and YFSETQ. In DNA form, the CDR3 reads TGCGCCAGCGTGACGGGGGGGACAGGCCCCTACGAGCGGTACTTC. Its protein product is CASVTGGTGPYERYF.

Turning to this clone: At one end, the junction sequence differs from germline, possibly due to a read error. The chain uses TRBV20-1 and TRBJ2-7; weak D call: TRBD1 (8 bases). Germline loops: CDR1 DFQATT, CDR2 SNEGSKA (reference sequence). The CDR3 spans 14 residues. This chain's CDR3 is CSARGGDRYYEHYF. The CDR3 DNA reads TGCAGTGCTCGGGGAGGGGACAGGTACTACGAGCATTACTTC.

A few counts support this clone. A much larger clone differs by one base, so this may be a read error. The chain employs TRBV5-5 and TRBJ2-1; D unclear. Trimming took 4 bases from V and 6 from J, leaving 5 bases between them. CDR1 is SGHKS and CDR2 is YYEKEE in the germline V gene (reference sequence). The CDR3 runs 11 residues. The CDR3: CASSMSNEQFF. The CDR3 DNA reads TGTGCCAGCAGCATGTCCAATGAGCAGTTCTTC. Filled out from reference TRBV5-5 and TRBJ2-1, the complete variable domain reads DAGVTQSPTHLIKTRGQQVTLRCSPISGHKSVSWYQQVLGQGPQFIFQYYEKEERGRGNFPDRFSARQFPNYSSELNVNALLLGDSALYLCASSMSNEQFFGPGTRLTVL.

CDR3 sequence (DNA): TGTGCCAGCAGCAGACAACCGGGGGGAGCTTATGGCTACACCTTC. Its protein product is CASSRQPGGAYGYTF. V is TRBV7-8 and J is TRBJ1-2, with D possibly TRBD1 on 5 matching bases. The CDR3 is made up of 15 amino acids. Germline V gene lookup returns CDR1 SGHVS and CDR2 FQNEAQ. V was cut by 5 bases and J by 5 bases, with 18 bases left in between.

The V call is TRBV7-9, the J call TRBJ2-5, with D tentatively TRBD2 (6 bases). Germline CDR1 SEHNR, CDR2 FQNEAQ (reference sequence). This CDR3 is 15 amino acids long. V was trimmed by 3 bases and J by 3 bases, leaving 14 bases between them. CDR3 sequence: CASSLLGGRKETQYF. The CDR3 region has the DNA TGTGCCAGCAGCTTGCTGGGGGGACGAAAAGAGACCCAGTACTTC.

This clone was recorded many times. The rearrangement uses TRBV12-3 or TRBV12-4 and TRBJ2-1, with 9 positions matching TRBD2. The CDR3 consists of 15 residues. The V segment lost 3 bases and the J segment 5 bases; nucleotides outside the gene matches: 5. CDR3 DNA: TGTGCCAGCAGTTTGGCTAGCGGGACGAACAATGAGCAGTTCTTC. This gives the protein CASSLASGTNNEQFF.

This clone was seen only once. This chain joins TRBV20-1 and TRBJ2-1; D call uncertain. Looked up from germline, CDR1 is DFQATT and CDR2 is SNEGSKA (reference sequence). V dropped 8 bases and J dropped 0 bases, with 17 bases sitting between them. The CDR3 loop spans 15 amino acids. The CDR3: CSSLGVGLSYNEQFF. The CDR3 region has the DNA TGCAGTTCACTTGGGGTAGGCCTCTCCTACAATGAGCAGTTCTTC.

This clone was picked up many times. The sample carries other DNA sequences with the same CDR3. The V and J genes are TRBV20-1 and TRBJ2-2; 8 bases agree with TRBD2. The junction had 12 bases not matched to a gene; V was cut back by 5 bases and J by 4 bases. Germline lookup yields CDR1 DFQATT and CDR2 SNEGSKA (reference sequence). CDR3 length equals 16 residues. This chain's CDR3 is CSAPRSGGRGTGELFF. CDR3 nucleotides: TGCAGTGCTCCCCGATCGGGGGGGCGAGGCACCGGGGAGCTGTTTTTT.

This clone has a count of ten or more. The chain recombines TRBV2 with TRBJ1-2; D is uncertain. CDR3 length: 13 amino acids. V dropped 7 bases and J dropped 8 bases, with 17 bases sitting between them. The germline CDR1 and CDR2 sequences are SNHLY and FYNNEI. The chain's CDR3 is CASTLSLGLGYTF. CDR3 nucleotides: TGTGCCAGCACCTTAAGCCTAGGGCTCGGCTACACCTTC.